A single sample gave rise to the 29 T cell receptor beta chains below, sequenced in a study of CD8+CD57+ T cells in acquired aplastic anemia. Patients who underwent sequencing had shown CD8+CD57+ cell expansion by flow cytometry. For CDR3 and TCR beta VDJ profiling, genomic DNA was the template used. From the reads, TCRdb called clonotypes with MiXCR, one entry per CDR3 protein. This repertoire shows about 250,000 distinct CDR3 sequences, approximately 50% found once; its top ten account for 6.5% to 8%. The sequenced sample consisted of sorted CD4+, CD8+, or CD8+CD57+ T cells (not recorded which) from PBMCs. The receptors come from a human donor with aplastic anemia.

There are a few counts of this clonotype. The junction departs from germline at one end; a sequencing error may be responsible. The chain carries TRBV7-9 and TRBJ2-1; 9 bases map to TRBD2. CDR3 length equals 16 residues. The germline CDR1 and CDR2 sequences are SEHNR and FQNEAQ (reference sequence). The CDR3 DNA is TGTGCCAGCGGCTTTCCAAGCGGGGGGACTTACAATGAGCAGGTCTTC. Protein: CASGFPSGGTYNEQVF. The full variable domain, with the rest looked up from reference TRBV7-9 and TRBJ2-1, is DTGVSQNPRHKITKRGQNVTFRCDPISEHNRLYWYRQTLGQGPEFLTYFQNEAQLEKSRLLSDRFSAERPKGSFSTLEIQRTEQGDSAMYLCASGFPSGGTYNEQVFGPGTRLTVL.

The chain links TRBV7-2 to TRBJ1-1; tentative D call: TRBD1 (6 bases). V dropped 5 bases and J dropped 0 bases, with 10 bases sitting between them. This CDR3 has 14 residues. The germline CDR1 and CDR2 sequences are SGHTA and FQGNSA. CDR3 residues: CASSQGRVNTEAFF. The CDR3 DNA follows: TGTGCCAGCAGCCAGGGGAGAGTGAACACTGAAGCTTTCTTT. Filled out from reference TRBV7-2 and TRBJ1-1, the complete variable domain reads GAGVSQSPSNKVTEKGKDVELRCDPISGHTALYWYRQSLGQGLEFLIYFQGNSAPDKSGLPSDRFSAERTGGSVSTLTIQRTQQEDSAVYLCASSQGRVNTEAFFGQGTRLTVV.

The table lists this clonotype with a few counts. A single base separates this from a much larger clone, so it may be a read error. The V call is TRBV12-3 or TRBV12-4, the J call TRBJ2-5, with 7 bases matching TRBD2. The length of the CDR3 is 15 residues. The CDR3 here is CVSNIVGGVGETQYF. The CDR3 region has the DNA TGTGTCAGCAATATTGTGGGGGGGGTAGGAGAGACCCAGTACTTC.

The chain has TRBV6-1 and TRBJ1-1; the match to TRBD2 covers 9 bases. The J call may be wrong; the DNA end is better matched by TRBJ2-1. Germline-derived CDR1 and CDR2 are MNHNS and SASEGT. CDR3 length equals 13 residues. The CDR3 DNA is TGTGCCAGCAGTGAACTAGCGGGGACGCAGCAGTTCTTC. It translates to CASSELAGTQQFF.

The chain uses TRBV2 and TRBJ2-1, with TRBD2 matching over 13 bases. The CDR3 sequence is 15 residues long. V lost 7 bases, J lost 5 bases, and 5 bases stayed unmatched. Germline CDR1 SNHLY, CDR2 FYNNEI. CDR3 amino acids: CASTQTSGGNNEQFF. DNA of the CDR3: TGTGCCAGCACTCAGACTAGCGGGGGGAACAATGAGCAGTTCTTC. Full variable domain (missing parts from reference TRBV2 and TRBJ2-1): EPEVTQTPSHQVTQMGQEVILRCVPISNHLYFYWYRQILGQKVEFLVSFYNNEISEKSEIFDDQFSVERPDGSNFTLKIRSTKLEDSAMYFCASTQTSGGNNEQFFGPGTRLTVL.

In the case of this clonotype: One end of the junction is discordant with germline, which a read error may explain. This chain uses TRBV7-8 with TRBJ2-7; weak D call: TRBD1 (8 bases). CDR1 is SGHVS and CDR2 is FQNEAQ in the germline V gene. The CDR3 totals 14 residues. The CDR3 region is CASSGQGGIYEQHF. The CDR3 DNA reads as TGTGCCAGCAGCGGACAGGGAGGGATATACGAGCAGCACTTC.

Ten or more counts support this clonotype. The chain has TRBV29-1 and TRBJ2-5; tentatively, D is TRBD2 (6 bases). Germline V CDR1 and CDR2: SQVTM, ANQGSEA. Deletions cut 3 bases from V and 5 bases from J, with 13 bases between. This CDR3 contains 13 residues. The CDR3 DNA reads TGCAGCGTTGAGGGGCGGGGATCCGAGACCCAGTACTTC. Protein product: CSVEGRGSETQYF.

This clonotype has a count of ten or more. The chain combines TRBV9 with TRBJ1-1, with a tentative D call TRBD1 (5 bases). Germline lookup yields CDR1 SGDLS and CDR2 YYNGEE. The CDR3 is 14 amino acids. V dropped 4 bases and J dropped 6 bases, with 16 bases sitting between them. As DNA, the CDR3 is TGTGCCAGCAGCAACGGGGGTGGGGTCGCTGAAGCTTTCTTT. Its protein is CASSNGGGVAEAFF.

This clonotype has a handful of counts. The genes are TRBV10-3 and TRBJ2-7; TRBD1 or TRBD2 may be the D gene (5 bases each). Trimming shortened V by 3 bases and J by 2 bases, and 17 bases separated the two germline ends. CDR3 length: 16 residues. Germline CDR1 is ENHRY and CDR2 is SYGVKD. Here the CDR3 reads CAISDVQGDPPYEQYF. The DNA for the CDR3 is TGTGCCATCAGTGATGTTCAGGGAGACCCGCCCTACGAGCAGTACTTC.

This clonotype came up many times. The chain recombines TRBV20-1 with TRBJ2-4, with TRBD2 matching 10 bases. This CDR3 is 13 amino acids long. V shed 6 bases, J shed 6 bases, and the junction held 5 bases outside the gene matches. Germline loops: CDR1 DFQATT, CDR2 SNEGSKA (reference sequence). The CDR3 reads CSATSGDVNIQYF. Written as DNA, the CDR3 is TGCAGTGCCACTAGCGGGGATGTAAACATTCAGTACTTC.

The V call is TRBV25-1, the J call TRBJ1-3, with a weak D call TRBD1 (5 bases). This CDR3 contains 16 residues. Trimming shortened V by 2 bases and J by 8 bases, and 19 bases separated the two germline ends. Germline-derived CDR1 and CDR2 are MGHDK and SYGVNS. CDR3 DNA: TGTGCCAGCAGTGAAAAAGGGACCTCCAATCGGGACACCATATATTTT. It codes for CASSEKGTSNRDTIYF.

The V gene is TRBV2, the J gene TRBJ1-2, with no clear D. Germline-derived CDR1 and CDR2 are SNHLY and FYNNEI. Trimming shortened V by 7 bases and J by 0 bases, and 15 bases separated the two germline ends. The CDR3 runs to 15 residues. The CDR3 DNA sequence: TGTGCCAGCAACCATTGGGCAGACCCTAACTATGGCTACACCTTC. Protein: CASNHWADPNYGYTF. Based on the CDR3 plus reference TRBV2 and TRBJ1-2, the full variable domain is EPEVTQTPSHQVTQMGQEVILRCVPISNHLYFYWYRQILGQKVEFLVSFYNNEISEKSEIFDDQFSVERPDGSNFTLKIRSTKLEDSAMYFCASNHWADPNYGYTFGSGTRLTVV.

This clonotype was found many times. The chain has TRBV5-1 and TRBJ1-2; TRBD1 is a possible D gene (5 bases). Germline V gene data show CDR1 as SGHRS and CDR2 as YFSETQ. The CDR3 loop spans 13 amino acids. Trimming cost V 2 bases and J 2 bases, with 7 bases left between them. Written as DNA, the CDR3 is TGCGCCAGCAGCTTATCAGGGAACTATGGCTACACCTTC. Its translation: CASSLSGNYGYTF. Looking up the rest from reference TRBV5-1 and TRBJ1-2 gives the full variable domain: KAGVTQTPRYLIKTRGQQVTLSCSPISGHRSVSWYQQTPGQGLQFLFEYFSETQRNKGNFPGRFSGRQFSNSRSEMNVSTLELGDSALYLCASSLSGNYGYTFGSGTRLTVV.

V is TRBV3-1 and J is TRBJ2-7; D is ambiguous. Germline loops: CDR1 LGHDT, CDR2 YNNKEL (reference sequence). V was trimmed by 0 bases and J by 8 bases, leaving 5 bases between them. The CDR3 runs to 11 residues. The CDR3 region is CASSQETQQYF. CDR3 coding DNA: TGTGCCAGCAGCCAAGAAACCCAGCAGTACTTC.

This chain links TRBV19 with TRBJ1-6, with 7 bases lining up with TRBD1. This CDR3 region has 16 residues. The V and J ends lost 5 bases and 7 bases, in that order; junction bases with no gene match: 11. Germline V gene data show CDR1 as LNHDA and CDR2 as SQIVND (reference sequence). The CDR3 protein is CASSLLGTAGNSPLHF. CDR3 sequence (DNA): TGTGCCAGTAGTCTCCTAGGGACAGCTGGCAATTCACCCCTCCACTTT.

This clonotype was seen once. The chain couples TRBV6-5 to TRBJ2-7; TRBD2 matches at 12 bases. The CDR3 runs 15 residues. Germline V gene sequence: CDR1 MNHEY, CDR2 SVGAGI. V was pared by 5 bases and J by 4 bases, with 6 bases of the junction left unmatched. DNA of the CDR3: TGTGCCAGCAGTGACCTAGCGGGAGGGACTTACGAGCAGTACTTC. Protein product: CASSDLAGGTYEQYF.

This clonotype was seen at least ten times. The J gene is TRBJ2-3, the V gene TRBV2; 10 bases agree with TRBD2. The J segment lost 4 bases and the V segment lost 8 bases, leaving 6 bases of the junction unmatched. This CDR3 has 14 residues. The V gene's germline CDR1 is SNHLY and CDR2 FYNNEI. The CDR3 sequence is CASHRLAGADTQYF. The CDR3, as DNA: TGTGCCAGCCATCGGCTAGCGGGAGCAGATACGCAGTATTTT.

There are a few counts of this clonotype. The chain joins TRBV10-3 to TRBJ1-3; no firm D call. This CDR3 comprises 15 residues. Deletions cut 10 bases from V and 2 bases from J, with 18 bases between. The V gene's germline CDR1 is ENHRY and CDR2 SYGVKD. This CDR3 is CATMDVGSAGNTIYF. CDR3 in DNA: TGTGCCACCATGGACGTAGGATCAGCTGGAAACACCATATATTTT.

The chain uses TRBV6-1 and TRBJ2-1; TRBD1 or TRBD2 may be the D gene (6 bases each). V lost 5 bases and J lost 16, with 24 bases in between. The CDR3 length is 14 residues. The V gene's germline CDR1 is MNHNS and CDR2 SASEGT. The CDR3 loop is CASSYGGTTEPGFF. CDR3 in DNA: TGTGCCAGCAGTTACGGGGGCACGACCGAACCGGGTTTCTTC.

CDR3 in amino acids: CSVVPRGRINEQFF. CDR3 sequence (DNA): TGCAGCGTTGTCCCGCGGGGTAGGATAAATGAGCAGTTCTTC. The V and J genes are TRBV29-1 and TRBJ2-1, with D possibly being TRBD2 (6 bases). The CDR3 is 14 amino acids. CDR1 and CDR2 (germline): SQVTM, ANQGSEA. V was trimmed by 4 bases and J by 7 bases, leaving 17 bases between them.

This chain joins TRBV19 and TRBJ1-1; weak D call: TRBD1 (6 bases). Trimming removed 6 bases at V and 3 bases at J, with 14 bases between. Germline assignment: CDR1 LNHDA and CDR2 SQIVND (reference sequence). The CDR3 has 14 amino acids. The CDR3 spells CASRTQGWDTEAFF. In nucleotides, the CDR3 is TGTGCCAGTAGAACACAGGGTTGGGACACTGAAGCTTTCTTT.

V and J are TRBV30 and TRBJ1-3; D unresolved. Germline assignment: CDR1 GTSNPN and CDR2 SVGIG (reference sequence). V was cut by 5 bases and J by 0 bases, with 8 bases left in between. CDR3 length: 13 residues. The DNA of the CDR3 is TGTGCCTGGGCCACGACCTCTGGAAACACCATATATTTT. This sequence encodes CAWATTSGNTIYF.

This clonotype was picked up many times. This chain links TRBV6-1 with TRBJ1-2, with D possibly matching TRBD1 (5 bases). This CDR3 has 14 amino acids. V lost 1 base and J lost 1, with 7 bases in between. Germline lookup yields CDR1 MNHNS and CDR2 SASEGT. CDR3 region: CASSEGGDNYGYTF. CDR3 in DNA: TGTGCCAGCAGTGAAGGGGGGGATAACTATGGCTACACCTTC.

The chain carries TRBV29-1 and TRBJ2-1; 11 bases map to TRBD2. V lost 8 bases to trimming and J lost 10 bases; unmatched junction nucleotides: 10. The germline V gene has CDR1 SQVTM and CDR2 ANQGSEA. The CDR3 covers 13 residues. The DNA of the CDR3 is TGCAGCTGCTTAGCGGGAGGGCGCGGGGAGCAGTTCTTC. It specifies CSCLAGGRGEQFF.

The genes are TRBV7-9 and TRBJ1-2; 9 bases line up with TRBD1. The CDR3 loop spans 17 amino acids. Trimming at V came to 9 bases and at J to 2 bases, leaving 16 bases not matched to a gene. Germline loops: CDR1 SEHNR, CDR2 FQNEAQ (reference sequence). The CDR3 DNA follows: TGTGCCAGTAGTTCCGGACAGGGGCGGGCCCTAAACTATGGCTACACCTTC. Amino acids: CASSSGQGRALNYGYTF.

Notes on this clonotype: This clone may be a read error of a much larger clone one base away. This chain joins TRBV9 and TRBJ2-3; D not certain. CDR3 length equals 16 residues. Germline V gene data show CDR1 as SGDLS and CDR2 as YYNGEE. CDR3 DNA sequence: TGTGCCAGCAGCGTATCCGCCGTTAGAGTGGTCGATACGCGGTATTTT. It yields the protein CASSVSAVRVVDTRYF.

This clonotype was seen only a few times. CDR3 sequence reads: CASSPGWGDGRTTDTQYF. In DNA form, the CDR3 reads TGCGCCAGCAGTCCGGGCTGGGGGGACGGTCGAACAACAGATACGCAGTATTTT. The genes are TRBV10-1 and TRBJ2-3; D is perhaps TRBD2 (6 bases). Per germline, CDR1 WNHNN and CDR2 SYGVQD (reference sequence). The CDR3 runs to 18 residues. With 5 bases removed from V and 3 bases from J, the gap between germline ends came to 24 bases.

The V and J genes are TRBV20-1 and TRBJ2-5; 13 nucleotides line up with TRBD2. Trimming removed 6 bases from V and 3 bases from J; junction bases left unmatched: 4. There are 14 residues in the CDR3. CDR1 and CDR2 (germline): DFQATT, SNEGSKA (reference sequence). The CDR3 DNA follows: TGCAGTGCGACGGGACTAGCGGGGAAAGAGACCCAGTACTTC. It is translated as CSATGLAGKETQYF.

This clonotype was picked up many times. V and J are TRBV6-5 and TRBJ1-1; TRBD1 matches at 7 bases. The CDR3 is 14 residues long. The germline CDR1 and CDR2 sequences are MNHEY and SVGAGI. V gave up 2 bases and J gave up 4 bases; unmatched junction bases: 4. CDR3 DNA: TGTGCCAGCAGTTACGCATCAGGGGGCACTGAAGCTTTCTTT. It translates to CASSYASGGTEAFF.